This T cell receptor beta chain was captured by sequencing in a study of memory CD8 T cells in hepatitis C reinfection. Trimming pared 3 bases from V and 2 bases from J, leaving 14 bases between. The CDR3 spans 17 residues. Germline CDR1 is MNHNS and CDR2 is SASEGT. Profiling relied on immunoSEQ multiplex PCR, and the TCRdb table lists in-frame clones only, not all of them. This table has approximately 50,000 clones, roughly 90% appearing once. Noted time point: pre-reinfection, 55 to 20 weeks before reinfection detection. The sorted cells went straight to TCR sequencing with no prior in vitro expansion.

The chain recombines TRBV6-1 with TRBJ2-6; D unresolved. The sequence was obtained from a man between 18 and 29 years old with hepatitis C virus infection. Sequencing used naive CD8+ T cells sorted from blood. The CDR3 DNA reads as TGTGCCAGCAGTGACCCCGCTACTGGGCCTGGGGCCAACGTCCTGACTTTC. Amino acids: CASSDPATGPGANVLTF.